The next 25 T cell receptor beta chains were all read from a single sample in a study of blood T cell repertoires in COVID-19. Sequenced by immunoSEQ multiplex PCR; TCRdb stores in-frame clones only, minus some. The data contain approximately 300,000 clones, 86% of them seen just once; the ten biggest clones take up around 1.7%. Specimen: peripheral blood. These TCRs come from a woman aged 45-65 years with acute or convalescent COVID-19.

The rearrangement uses TRBV7-9 and TRBJ1-4; 10 bases align to TRBD1. CDR3 length: 15 amino acids. CDR1 and CDR2 from the germline V gene are SEHNR and FQNEAQ (reference sequence). The junction had 9 bases not matched to a gene; V was cut back by 10 bases and J by 4 bases. CDR3 nucleotide sequence: TGTGCCACCTCAACGACAGGGGGCAGTAATGAAAAACTGTTTTTT. Translated: CATSTTGGSNEKLFF. The full variable domain, completed using reference TRBV7-9 and TRBJ1-4, is DTGVSQNPRHKITKRGQNVTFRCDPISEHNRLYWYRQTLGQGPEFLTYFQNEAQLEKSRLLSDRFSAERPKGSFSTLEIQRTEQGDSAMYLCATSTTGGSNEKLFFGSGTQLSVL.

J is TRBJ2-5 and V is TRBV12-3 or TRBV12-4, with 8 bases aligning to TRBD1. This CDR3 spans 13 amino acids. V lost 6 bases, J lost 5 bases, and 5 bases stayed unmatched. The CDR3 protein is CASSSRGLETQYF. The CDR3 bases are TGTGCCAGCAGCTCCAGGGGGCTGGAGACCCAGTACTTC.

V and J are TRBV9 and TRBJ2-7; 9 bases are shared with TRBD1. Germline trimming cut 0 bases from V and 6 bases from J; bases unmatched to any gene: 7. Germline V lookup: CDR1 SGDLS, CDR2 YYNGEE. CDR3 length: 15 amino acids. Written as DNA, the CDR3 is TGTGCCAGCAGCGTAGAGAGGTGGGACAGGGTCGAGCAGTACTTC. Residues: CASSVERWDRVEQYF.

The chain combines TRBV6-5 with TRBJ2-2, with 9 bases lining up with TRBD2. The CDR3 extends over 16 amino acids. J was trimmed by 6 bases and V by 0 bases; bases with no gene match: 5. Per the germline V gene, CDR1 is MNHEY and CDR2 is SVGAGI. The CDR3 region is CASSYSGSGSPGELFF. The DNA for the CDR3 is TGTGCCAGCAGTTACTCGGGTAGCGGGAGCCCCGGGGAGCTGTTTTTT.

The genes are TRBV24-1 and TRBJ2-7, with 9 nucleotides matching TRBD1. The CDR3 is 15 residues long. Trimming cost V 8 bases and J 2 bases; bases outside gene matches: 9. Looked up from germline, CDR1 is KGHDR and CDR2 is SFDVKD. The DNA for the CDR3 is TGTGCCACCACCAATCCCGGGACAGGGACCTACGAGCAGTACTTC. Translated: CATTNPGTGTYEQYF.

The chain combines TRBV9 with TRBJ2-5; D call uncertain. The CDR3 is 13 residues long. CDR1 and CDR2 (germline): SGDLS, YYNGEE. V was cut by 5 bases and J by 1 base, with 9 bases left in between. CDR3 nucleotide sequence: TGTGCCAGCAGTGCAAGAGCCCAAGAGACCCAGTACTTC. Translated: CASSARAQETQYF.

The V and J genes are TRBV6-4 and TRBJ2-6; 7 positions agree with TRBD1. Germline CDR1 MRHNA, CDR2 SNTAGT. The CDR3 runs to 16 residues. The trim removed 8 bases at V and 0 bases at J, leaving 7 bases unmatched. For the CDR3, the DNA is TGTGCCAGCGGCGACAGGGTCGGCTCTGGGGCCAACGTCCTGACTTTC. Its protein is CASGDRVGSGANVLTF.

The rearrangement joins TRBV24-1 to TRBJ1-2, with unresolved D. The germline V and J ends were trimmed by 2 bases and 2 bases, with 8 bases remaining between them. The CDR3 has 14 amino acids. CDR1 KGHDR and CDR2 SFDVKD come from the germline V gene. The chain's CDR3 is CATSDWAFNYGYTF. The CDR3 DNA reads as TGTGCCACCAGTGATTGGGCTTTCAACTATGGCTACACCTTC.

The rearrangement links TRBV5-4 to TRBJ2-1, with TRBD1 matching over 10 bases. The CDR3 runs to 16 residues. CDR1 is SGHNT and CDR2 is YYREEE in the germline V gene (reference sequence). J gave up 0 bases and V 7 bases, and 7 bases lay outside the gene matches. CDR3: CASGGTGVSSYNEQFF. The CDR3 DNA is TGTGCCAGCGGAGGGACAGGGGTCAGCTCCTACAATGAGCAGTTCTTC. Full variable domain (remainder filled in from reference TRBV5-4 and TRBJ2-1): ETGVTQSPTHLIKTRGQQVTLRCSSQSGHNTVSWYQQALGQGPQFIFQYYREEENGRGNFPPRFSGLQFPNYSSELNVNALELDDSALYLCASGGTGVSSYNEQFFGPGTRLTVL.

This rearrangement joins TRBV4-2 to TRBJ2-1, with 11 bases identical to TRBD2. V shed 0 bases and J 3 bases; nucleotides not matched to a gene: 1. The CDR3 is 16 amino acids. Germline values: CDR1 LGHNA, CDR2 YNFKEQ. The CDR3 spells CASSQEGTSGYNEQFF. CDR3 DNA: TGTGCCAGCAGCCAAGAAGGGACTAGCGGCTACAATGAGCAGTTCTTC.

The gene calls are TRBV7-8 and TRBJ1-6; D is possibly TRBD1 (6 bases). CDR3 length: 16 amino acids. The germline V and J ends were trimmed by 1 base and 1 base, with 8 bases remaining between them. The germline V gene has CDR1 SGHVS and CDR2 FQNEAQ. CDR3 sequence reads: CASSLGTGSYNSPLHF. In nucleotides, the CDR3 is TGTGCCAGCAGCTTAGGTACAGGGTCCTATAATTCACCCCTCCACTTT. Looking up the rest from reference TRBV7-8 and TRBJ1-6 gives the full variable domain: GAGVSQSPRYKVAKRGQDVALRCDPISGHVSLFWYQQALGQGPEFLTYFQNEAQLDKSGLPSDRFFAERPEGSVSTLKIQRTQQEDSAVYLCASSLGTGSYNSPLHFGNGTRLTVT.

This sequence joins TRBV29-1 and TRBJ1-1, with 12 bases matching TRBD1. The V gene's germline CDR1 is SQVTM and CDR2 ANQGSEA. The V and J ends lost 6 bases and 10 bases, in that order; junction bases with no gene match: 12. The CDR3 runs 14 residues. CDR3 coding DNA: TGCAGCGTGGTACCCGGGACAGGGGGCGGAGGAGCTTTCTTT. It encodes CSVVPGTGGGGAFF.

V gene TRBV18 combines with J gene TRBJ2-3; D remains unclear. The V and J ends lost 6 bases and 0 bases respectively, with 4 bases between them. The germline V gene has CDR1 KGHSH and CDR2 LQKENI. The CDR3 length is 12 residues. CDR3: CASSRSTDTQYF. The CDR3 DNA follows: TGTGCCAGCTCGAGGAGCACAGATACGCAGTATTTT.

The DNA of the CDR3 is TGCACCAGCAGCCTTCTGCCCTGGCGGCACGAGCAGTACTTC. This translates into CTSSLLPWRHEQYF. The chain employs TRBV1 and TRBJ2-7; the tabulated D call, TRBD2, remains unverified against the DNA. TRBV1 is recorded as a pseudogene. CDR3 length equals 14 residues.

CDR3 nucleotides: TGTGCCAGCAGCGCAACAGGGACTAATGGCTACACCTTC. Translated: CASSATGTNGYTF. The chain is built from TRBV5-4 and TRBJ1-2; TRBD1 might be the D (6 bases). Germline CDR1 and CDR2: SGHNT and YYREEE (reference sequence). Trimming shortened V by 4 bases and J by 6 bases, and 13 bases separated the two germline ends. This CDR3 is built from 13 residues.

The rearrangement links TRBV7-2 to TRBJ1-4; TRBD1 agrees at 7 bases. The ends lost 3 bases at V and 6 bases at J; junction bases unmatched: 4. Germline loops: CDR1 SGHTA, CDR2 FQGNSA. The CDR3 is 14 residues long. The CDR3 bases are TGTGCCAGCAGCTTGAGAGGGGGCGATGAAAAACTGTTTTTT. Translation: CASSLRGGDEKLFF.

This sequence joins TRBV4-2 and TRBJ2-3; D call uncertain. CDR3 size: 14 residues. Germline V lookup: CDR1 LGHNA, CDR2 YNFKEQ. Trimming left V 1 base short and J 5 bases short, with 10 bases between. The CDR3: CASSQGVVRDTQYF. CDR3 sequence (DNA): TGTGCCAGCAGCCAAGGAGTGGTAAGAGATACGCAGTATTTT.

CDR3 loop: CASIQQGRNTEAFF. The CDR3 region has the DNA TGTGCCAGCATCCAACAGGGACGGAACACTGAAGCTTTCTTT. V gene TRBV13 combines with J gene TRBJ1-1; possibly TRBD1 for D (6 bases). From germline, CDR1 is PRHDT and CDR2 FYEKMQ (reference sequence). The germline V and J ends were trimmed by 7 bases and 1 base, with 13 bases remaining between them. The CDR3 is 14 residues long.

The chain links TRBV6-5 to TRBJ1-1; the match to TRBD1 covers 8 bases. This CDR3 is built from 15 residues. Looked up from germline, CDR1 is MNHEY and CDR2 is SVGAGI. The V segment lost 6 bases and the J segment 3 bases; nucleotides outside the gene matches: 9. CDR3 nucleotides: TGTGCCAGCAGCTACAACGGACAGGGAGACACTGAAGCTTTCTTT. Translation: CASSYNGQGDTEAFF.

The rearrangement uses TRBV2 and TRBJ2-3, with 9 nucleotides matching TRBD2. The CDR3 is 15 residues long. Germline CDR1 is SNHLY and CDR2 is FYNNEI. V shed 6 bases and J 0 bases; nucleotides not matched to a gene: 4. In nucleotides, the CDR3 is TGTGCCAGCAGCGTAGCGGGAGCCAGCACAGATACGCAGTATTTT. Its protein is CASSVAGASTDTQYF.

The rearrangement links TRBV29-1 to TRBJ2-7; tentatively, D is TRBD1 (6 bases). The V and J ends lost 6 bases and 5 bases respectively, with 14 bases between them. The germline CDR1 and CDR2 sequences are SQVTM and ANQGSEA. The CDR3 loop spans 12 amino acids. The DNA of the CDR3 is TGCAGCGTGGGCCAGGGGTACCACGAGCAGTACTTC. Protein: CSVGQGYHEQYF.

Here the CDR3 DNA reads TGTGCCAGCAGTACCGCGTTGGCCCAGTACTTC. Amino acids: CASSTALAQYF. The J gene is TRBJ2-5, the V gene TRBV28; D gene uncertain. From germline, CDR1 is MDHEN and CDR2 SYDVKM. This CDR3 is built from 11 residues. Trimming cost V 5 bases and J 9 bases, with 10 bases left between them.

This chain links TRBV14 with TRBJ1-1; D uncertain. Trimming took 2 bases from V and 0 from J, leaving 7 bases between them. The CDR3 sequence is 14 residues long. Germline loops: CDR1 SGHDN, CDR2 FVKESK. The CDR3 sequence is CASSQSGVNTEAFF. The CDR3 DNA sequence: TGTGCCAGCAGCCAATCCGGGGTGAACACTGAAGCTTTCTTT.

The chain links TRBV7-6 to TRBJ1-1; perhaps TRBD1 as D (5 bases). The CDR3 is 13 amino acids. Germline CDR1 SGHVS, CDR2 FNYEAQ. Trimming left V 5 bases short and J 2 bases short, with 9 bases between. The CDR3 DNA reads TGTGCCAGCAGCGCACAGGTTAACACTGAAGCTTTCTTT. This codes for CASSAQVNTEAFF.

This chain connects TRBV19 to TRBJ1-2, with TRBD1 as a possible D gene (6 bases). CDR1 and CDR2 (germline): LNHDA, SQIVND (reference sequence). V was trimmed by 2 bases and J by 8 bases, leaving 9 bases between them. CDR3 length: 12 amino acids. CDR3 protein: CASSIRQVGYTF. The CDR3 DNA sequence: TGTGCCAGTAGTATACGACAGGTCGGCTACACCTTC.